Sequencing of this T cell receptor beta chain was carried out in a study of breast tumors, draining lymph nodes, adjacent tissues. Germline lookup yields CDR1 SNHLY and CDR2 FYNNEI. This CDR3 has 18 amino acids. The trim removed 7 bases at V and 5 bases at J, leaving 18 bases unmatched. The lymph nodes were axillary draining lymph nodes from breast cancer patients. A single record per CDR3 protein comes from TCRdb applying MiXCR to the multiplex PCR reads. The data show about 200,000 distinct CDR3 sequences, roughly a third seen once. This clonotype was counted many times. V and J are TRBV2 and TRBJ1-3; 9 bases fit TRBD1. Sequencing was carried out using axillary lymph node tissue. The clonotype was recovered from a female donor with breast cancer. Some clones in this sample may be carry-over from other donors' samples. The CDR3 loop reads CASTQGSGTGRLRNTIYF. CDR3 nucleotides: TGTGCCAGCACCCAAGGAAGCGGGACAGGGCGCCTTAGAAACACCATATATTTT.